This is a list of T cell receptor beta chains from one sample in a study of CD8 T cells in Susac syndrome. TCRdb used MiXCR to reprocess the immunoSEQ multiplex PCR reads, holding one entry per CDR3 protein. The table records some 110,000 distinct CDR3 sequences, roughly 94% of them present only once. The material sequenced was CD8+ T cells from PBMCs. These receptors all stem from a human donor with Susac syndrome. The CDR3 runs from the conserved cysteine through the conserved F or W. D genes are given only for firm matches. Size is omitted from some rows. Given values are once, few, many or a class for expanded clones.

cdr3_nt cdr3_aa clone_size j_call v_call d_call cdr3_length
TGTGCCAGCAGCGTAGAGGTAGGGGTTCAGGAGACCCAGTACTTC CASSVEVGVQETQYF NA TRBJ2-5 TRBV9 NA 15
TGTGCCAGCAGCCAAGATCGGACAGGGTATTCACCCCTCCACTTT CASSQDRTGYSPLHF NA TRBJ1-6 TRBV3-1 TRBD1 15
TGCAGTGCAACCGGGCTGGGGACAGGCAACGAGCAGTACTTC CSATGLGTGNEQYF NA TRBJ2-7 TRBV20-1 TRBD1 14
TGTGCCAGCAGTTACCCAGACAGTTCCTACGAGCAGTACTTC CASSYPDSSYEQYF NA TRBJ2-7 TRBV6-8 NA 14
TGTGCCAGCAACCACCGTTCCCAAGAGACCCAGTACTTC CASNHRSQETQYF NA TRBJ2-5 TRBV13 NA 13
TGTGCCAGCAGTGAAGGAGGGGCGGGGAATTCACCCCTCCACTTT CASSEGGAGNSPLHF NA TRBJ1-6 TRBV25-1 NA 15
TGTGCCAGCAGTCTGGGGGGAAATACGCAGTATTTT CASSLGGNTQYF NA TRBJ2-3 TRBV12-3/TRBV12-4 NA 12
TGTGCCAGCAGCGGGACTAGCGGGAATGAGCAGTTCTTC CASSGTSGNEQFF NA TRBJ2-1 TRBV9 TRBD2 13
TGCGCCAGCAGCTCGGTACCGCGGAGCCAAGAGACCCAGTACTTC CASSSVPRSQETQYF NA TRBJ2-5 TRBV4-1 NA 15
TGTGCCAGCAGCCAAGAGGGGTATGGCTACACCTTC CASSQEGYGYTF NA TRBJ1-2 TRBV14 NA 12
TGCAGCGTTTCGGAAGGTCTTGAGTTCTTC CSVSEGLEFF NA TRBJ2-1 TRBV29-1 NA 10
TGCGCCAGCAGCCAAGAGATAACCGATTATGGCTACACCTTC CASSQEITDYGYTF once TRBJ1-2 TRBV4-1 NA 14
TGTGCCAGCAGCCCAGACCTGGCCAACACTGAAGCTTTCTTT CASSPDLANTEAFF NA TRBJ1-1 TRBV11-2 NA 14
TGTGCCAGCAGCCAATCGACAGGGAAATATGGCTACACCTTC CASSQSTGKYGYTF NA TRBJ1-2 TRBV16 TRBD1 14
TGCGCCAGCAGCCAAGATCGGGGGAGGCCCACAGATACGCAGTATTTT CASSQDRGRPTDTQYF NA TRBJ2-3 TRBV4-3 NA 16
TGCAGCGTTGATCAGAACTATGGCTACACCTTC CSVDQNYGYTF NA TRBJ1-2 TRBV29-1 NA 11
TGTGCCAGCAGCTCCGTTCCGGGGTCTAACTATGGCTACACCTTC CASSSVPGSNYGYTF NA TRBJ1-2 TRBV7-2 NA 15
TGTGCCAGCAGTGAAGGGGGGCCGGCCTACGAGCAGTACTTC CASSEGGPAYEQYF NA TRBJ2-7 TRBV6-1 NA 14
TGTGCCAGCAGCCAAGGGACTAGCGGGGCCACTAGCACAGATACGCAGTATTTT CASSQGTSGATSTDTQYF NA TRBJ2-3 TRBV3-1 TRBD2 18
TGTGCCAGCAGTTACCCCGATACGCAGTATTTT CASSYPDTQYF NA TRBJ2-3 TRBV6-2/TRBV6-3 NA 11
TGTGCCAGCAGCCCAGGGACTAGCGGGGGGCTGGTAGAGACCCAGTACTTC CASSPGTSGGLVETQYF once TRBJ2-5 TRBV3-1 TRBD2 17
TGTGCCAGCAGTTACTCGATGGCAGGGGTTATGATTGGTGAAAAACTGTTTTTT CASSYSMAGVMIGEKLFF NA TRBJ1-4 TRBV6-5 NA 18
TGCGCCAGCAGCCAATTAGCGGGGGATAACACCTACGAGCAGTACTTC CASSQLAGDNTYEQYF NA TRBJ2-7 TRBV4-1 TRBD2 16
TGTGCCTGGAGTGTGGACAGTGCCTACGAGCAGTACTTC CAWSVDSAYEQYF NA TRBJ2-7 TRBV30 NA 13
TGCAGCGTTGAAGATCGCGACAGGGGGCCCTACAATGAGCAGTTCTTC CSVEDRDRGPYNEQFF NA TRBJ2-1 TRBV29-1 TRBD1 16
TGTGCCAGCAGCCAAGCCGGACAGGGGGATGGCTACACCTTC CASSQAGQGDGYTF NA TRBJ1-2 TRBV4-2 TRBD1 14
TGTGCCAGCAGCGCCTCCCTTAGCGGACCTAGCACAGATACGCAGTATTTT CASSASLSGPSTDTQYF NA TRBJ2-3 TRBV14 NA 17
TGTGCCAGCAGTTACTCGCCAGACTCAGAGCAGTTCTTC CASSYSPDSEQFF NA TRBJ2-1 TRBV6-5 NA 13
TGTGCCAGCAGCCAAGGTGGGACGGACGTCCTGACTTTC CASSQGGTDVLTF NA TRBJ2-6 TRBV14 NA 13
TGCAGTGCTAGACTAGCGGACCCCCGGGGTGTGGGCTACAATGAGCAGTTCTTC CSARLADPRGVGYNEQFF NA TRBJ2-1 TRBV20-1 TRBD2 18
TGTGCCAGCAGTTTGGACAGGGTCATACCCCAGCATTTT CASSLDRVIPQHF NA TRBJ1-5 TRBV12-3/TRBV12-4 TRBD1 13
TGTGCCAGCAGCCCTGGACCTGGGACTAGCGGGGGGGCAGATACGCAGTATTTT CASSPGPGTSGGADTQYF NA TRBJ2-3 TRBV12-3/TRBV12-4 TRBD2 18
TGTGCCACTTCTCTGACAGGGTATGACTATGGCTACACCTTC CATSLTGYDYGYTF NA TRBJ1-2 TRBV15 TRBD1 14
TGCAGTGCGAAACCCGGGACAGGTCGTCCAGCGGGGGTGGCCGGGGAGCTGTTTTTT CSAKPGTGRPAGVAGELFF NA TRBJ2-2 TRBV20-1 NA 19
TGCGCCAGCAGCTTGGTAGGGGCGGAGAACACTGAAGCTTTCTTT CASSLVGAENTEAFF NA TRBJ1-1 TRBV5-1 NA 15
TGTGCCACCGTTGGAGTTAGCGGGAGCCCTTTCCAAGAGACCCAGTACTTC CATVGVSGSPFQETQYF NA TRBJ2-5 TRBV6-1 TRBD2 17
TGTGCCAGCAGCCGATACCGGGACAGGGCTTACAATGAGCAGTTCTTC CASSRYRDRAYNEQFF NA TRBJ2-1 TRBV7-2 TRBD1 16
TGTGCCAGCAGCTGGGGACTAGCGGGGGTTAATGAGCAGTTCTTC CASSWGLAGVNEQFF NA TRBJ2-1 TRBV3-1 TRBD2 15
TGTGCCAGCAGTTCGGACAGGGGAAATAGGGAACAAGAGACCCAGTACTTC CASSSDRGNREQETQYF NA TRBJ2-5 TRBV27 TRBD1 17
TGCAGCGTTGCAGCGGGTCTCTACAATGAGCAGTTCTTC CSVAAGLYNEQFF NA TRBJ2-1 TRBV29-1 NA 13
TGTGCCAGCAGCGTAGCTGGCCTGGGGAACACTGAAGCTTTCTTT CASSVAGLGNTEAFF NA TRBJ1-1 TRBV9 NA 15
TGTGCCACCAGCAGAACAGGGGTACAAGAGACCCAGTACTTC CATSRTGVQETQYF NA TRBJ2-5 TRBV15 TRBD1 14
TGTGCCAGCAGCCAACAACAGGTCTCGAACACTGAAGCTTTCTTT CASSQQQVSNTEAFF NA TRBJ1-1 TRBV4-2 NA 15